This TCR beta chain emerged from a study of control samples from healthy donors and cancer patients. TCRdb's table, derived via immunoSEQ multiplex PCR, lists solely in-frame clones and lacks some. The data contain about 44,000 clones, 70% to 75% of them singletons. This CDR3 is 13 amino acids long. V lost 3 bases and J 2 bases, leaving 8 bases between the germline ends. The genes are TRBV12-3 or TRBV12-4 and TRBJ2-7; no firm D call. Sequenced sample: formalin-fixed, paraffin-embedded tissue. The TCR originated in a male donor with melanoma. The CDR3 spells CASSLHGTYEQYF. CDR3 nucleotide sequence: TGTGCCAGCAGTTTGCATGGAACCTACGAGCAGTACTTC.